The 23 T cell receptor beta chains below all came from one sample that was sequenced in a study of radiotherapy plus CTLA-4 blockade in lung cancer. The table came from immunoSEQ multiplex PCR; TCRdb's copy has only in-frame clones and leaves some out. The sample yields around 82,000 clones, less than 85% seen once. The specimen comprised peripheral blood, sampled from a patient treated with radiotherapy plus ipilimumab. The receptors stem from a human donor with non-small cell lung cancer who had stable disease on radiotherapy plus ipilimumab.

The chain joins TRBV6-1 to TRBJ2-5; D call uncertain. The CDR3 loop spans 15 amino acids. CDR1 is MNHNS, CDR2 SASEGT, per germline. V lost 8 bases, J lost 2 bases, and 18 bases lay in between. The CDR3 is CASGPGDNRQETQYF. The CDR3 DNA reads as TGTGCCAGCGGGCCTGGCGACAATCGGCAAGAGACCCAGTACTTC.

This sequence joins TRBV7-3 and TRBJ1-6, with D unclear. V was pared by 2 bases and J by 0 bases, with 20 bases between. CDR3 length equals 20 residues. Germline V lookup: CDR1 SGHTA, CDR2 FQGTGA. CDR3 residues: CASSLRGQQPSSSYNSPLHF. The CDR3 DNA is TGTGCCAGCAGCTTACGCGGGCAGCAACCCTCAAGCTCCTATAATTCACCCCTCCACTTT.

This clone was recorded once. This rearrangement joins TRBV19 to TRBJ2-3; D is uncertain. The germline CDR1 and CDR2 sequences are LNHDA and SQIVND (reference sequence). V lost 4 bases and J 0 bases, leaving 14 bases between the germline ends. This CDR3 has 16 amino acids. The CDR3 is CASSRALETSTDTQYF. CDR3 DNA: TGTGCCAGTAGTAGGGCCTTAGAGACAAGCACAGATACGCAGTATTTT.

The genes are TRBV29-1 and TRBJ1-1; 8 bases align to TRBD1. The V gene end was trimmed by 4 bases and the J gene end by 5 bases; junction bases not matched to a gene: 3. The germline gives CDR1 SQVTM, CDR2 ANQGSEA. The CDR3 length is 12 residues. The CDR3 DNA reads as TGCAGCGTTGGGACAGGGCAGACTGAAGCTTTCTTT. Its translation is CSVGTGQTEAFF. Full variable domain (rest looked up from reference TRBV29-1 and TRBJ1-1): SAVISQKPSRDICQRGTSLTIQCQVDSQVTMMFWYRQQPGQSLTLIATANQGSEATYESGFVIDKFPISRPNLTFSTLTVSNMSPEDSSIYLCSVGTGQTEAFFGQGTRLTVV.

The rearrangement uses TRBV7-9 and TRBJ2-5, with TRBD2 identical over 7 bases. The CDR3 has 16 amino acids. Germline CDR1 reads SEHNR; CDR2 reads FQNEAQ (reference sequence). With 2 bases clipped from V and 5 bases from J, the junction kept 11 bases outside the gene matches. CDR3 residues: CASSLKEAKRGETQYF. The CDR3 DNA reads TGTGCCAGCAGCTTAAAGGAAGCGAAGCGGGGCGAGACCCAGTACTTC.

The rearrangement uses TRBV19 and TRBJ1-4; TRBD1 matches at 7 bases. Germline-derived CDR1 and CDR2 are LNHDA and SQIVND (reference sequence). The V gene end was trimmed by 5 bases and the J gene end by 7 bases; junction bases not matched to a gene: 4. The CDR3 sequence is 13 residues long. CDR3 DNA sequence: TGTGCCAGTAGTCGACAGGGCAGTGAAAAACTGTTTTTT. It is translated as CASSRQGSEKLFF.

The CDR3 region is CASSEWRDSGNYGYTF. CDR3 nucleotide sequence: TGTGCCAGCAGTGAGTGGAGGGACAGTGGGAACTATGGCTACACCTTC. The rearrangement uses TRBV6-1 and TRBJ1-2; 7 bases match TRBD1. The germline V gene encodes CDR1 MNHNS and CDR2 SASEGT. The CDR3 extends over 16 amino acids. Losses at the gene ends were 3 bases for V and 2 bases for J; bases not matched to a gene: 9.

The chain links TRBV10-2 to TRBJ1-5; D gene ambiguous. The CDR3 length is 15 residues. V was clipped by 0 bases and J by 7 bases, with 13 bases between them. CDR1 and CDR2 (germline): WSHSY, SAAADI. The DNA of the CDR3 is TGCGCCAGCAGTGAGTCCTACAGCCTCCGGCAGCCCCAGCATTTT. Protein: CASSESYSLRQPQHF.

This clone was seen a single time. The sample holds other DNA sequences that translate to the same CDR3. CDR3 sequence: CASSTQEGTGNTIYF. CDR3 in DNA: TGTGCCAGTAGTACCCAGGAGGGGACGGGGAACACCATATATTTT. This chain connects TRBV19 to TRBJ1-3; possibly TRBD1 for D (5 bases). Between the trimmed V and J ends, which lost 4 bases and 7 bases, there was a span of 17 bases. This CDR3 is 15 amino acids long. CDR1 and CDR2 (germline): LNHDA, SQIVND (reference sequence).

This CDR3 reads CASWDRGGRQPQHF. The CDR3 DNA follows: TGTGCCAGCTGGGACAGGGGAGGGCGGCAGCCCCAGCATTTT. The chain uses TRBV19 and TRBJ1-5, with 10 bases that match TRBD1. The CDR3 sequence is 14 residues long. Germline values: CDR1 LNHDA, CDR2 SQIVND (reference sequence). V shed 9 bases, J shed 7 bases, and the junction held 9 bases outside the gene matches.

The chain employs TRBV29-1 and TRBJ1-1; D is uncertain. The CDR3 runs 12 residues. Per the germline V gene, CDR1 is SQVTM and CDR2 is ANQGSEA. The V and J ends lost 4 bases and 0 bases respectively, with 6 bases between them. CDR3 region: CSVAKMNTEAFF. In DNA form, the CDR3 reads TGCAGCGTTGCCAAAATGAACACTGAAGCTTTCTTT. Supplemented by reference TRBV29-1 and TRBJ1-1, the full variable domain reads SAVISQKPSRDICQRGTSLTIQCQVDSQVTMMFWYRQQPGQSLTLIATANQGSEATYESGFVIDKFPISRPNLTFSTLTVSNMSPEDSSIYLCSVAKMNTEAFFGQGTRLTVV.

The chain recombines TRBV28 with TRBJ2-7; D gene uncertain. Trimming left V 3 bases short and J 3 bases short, with 18 bases between. Germline V gives CDR1 MDHEN, CDR2 SYDVKM. The CDR3 is 16 residues long. The CDR3 DNA sequence: TGTGCCAGCAGTTTGGCCGACACCAGTCCTAACTACGAGCAGTACTTC. Encoded protein: CASSLADTSPNYEQYF.

The gene calls are TRBV10-1 and TRBJ1-1; no clear D. CDR1 and CDR2 (germline): WNHNN, SYGVQD (reference sequence). Trimming left V 2 bases short and J 3 bases short, with 7 bases between. The CDR3 has 13 amino acids. In DNA form, the CDR3 reads TGCGCCAGCAGTGAGAGAACCCACACTGAAGCTTTCTTT. Translated, it gives CASSERTHTEAFF.

This sequence joins TRBV10-1 and TRBJ2-7, with TRBD2 identical over 7 bases. The trim removed 2 bases at V and 4 bases at J, leaving 11 bases unmatched. Germline V gives CDR1 WNHNN, CDR2 SYGVQD (reference sequence). The CDR3 consists of 16 residues. CDR3: CASSEGVRAGLYEQYF. The DNA for the CDR3 is TGCGCCAGCAGTGAGGGCGTTAGAGCGGGATTATACGAGCAGTACTTC.

The chain carries TRBV7-3 and TRBJ2-2; TRBD1 matches at 7 bases. CDR3 length equals 15 residues. The V gene's germline CDR1 is SGHTA and CDR2 FQGTGA. Trimming cost V 3 bases and J 0 bases; bases outside gene matches: 1. Here the CDR3 DNA reads TGTGCCAGCAGCTTGGACAGGTCGAACACCGGGGAGCTGTTTTTT. Translation gives CASSLDRSNTGELFF. Full variable domain (outside the CDR3, taken from reference TRBV7-3 and TRBJ2-2): GAGVSQTPSNKVTEKGKYVELRCDPISGHTALYWYRQSLGQGPEFLIYFQGTGAADDSGLPNDRFFAVRPEGSVSTLKIQRTERGDSAVYLCASSLDRSNTGELFFGEGSRLTVL.

The chain couples TRBV19 to TRBJ2-2; 9 nucleotides align to TRBD1. CDR1 and CDR2 from the germline V gene are LNHDA and SQIVND (reference sequence). The CDR3 sequence is 15 residues long. V was clipped by 6 bases and J by 0 bases; unmatched bases: 2. CDR3 amino acids: CASRRDRANTGELFF. CDR3 bases: TGTGCCAGTAGAAGGGACAGGGCGAACACCGGGGAGCTGTTTTTT.

The gene calls are TRBV19 and TRBJ1-3; D is possibly TRBD1 (6 bases). The germline CDR1 and CDR2 sequences are LNHDA and SQIVND (reference sequence). The CDR3 is 15 amino acids. V was clipped by 7 bases and J by 0 bases, with 13 bases between them. CDR3 amino acids: CASNRGAASGNTIYF. The CDR3 DNA follows: TGTGCCAGTAATCGGGGGGCCGCCTCTGGAAACACCATATATTTT.

The V and J genes are TRBV5-1 and TRBJ2-7; 12 nucleotides match TRBD1. This CDR3 region has 14 residues. The germline V gene encodes CDR1 SGHRS and CDR2 YFSETQ. Unmatched junction bases numbered 4, after V lost 3 bases and J lost 6 bases. The CDR3 bases are TGCGCCAGCAGCTGGGACAGGGGGCCACTCGAGCAGTACTTC. Translated, it gives CASSWDRGPLEQYF.

The genes are TRBV6-1 and TRBJ1-6; D call uncertain. V was trimmed by 3 bases and J by 0 bases, leaving 6 bases between them. This CDR3 region has 15 residues. The germline CDR1 and CDR2 sequences are MNHNS and SASEGT. CDR3 sequence: CASSDSSSYNSPLHF. DNA of the CDR3: TGTGCCAGCAGTGACAGCAGCTCCTATAATTCACCCCTCCACTTT.

The V gene is TRBV28, the J gene TRBJ2-7; 8 positions match TRBD2. The CDR3 loop spans 15 amino acids. In germline, CDR1 is MDHEN, CDR2 SYDVKM. With V trimmed by 4 bases and J by 6 bases, 11 bases remained unmatched. The CDR3 nucleotides read TGTGCCAGCAGTTGGACGGGACTAGTATTTCGCGAGCAGTACTTC. This sequence encodes CASSWTGLVFREQYF.

Written as DNA, the CDR3 is TGTGCCAGTAGGCCCAGCGGGGGGAATCCCGGGGAGCTGTTTTTT. Translated: CASRPSGGNPGELFF. The V gene is TRBV19, the J gene TRBJ2-2; 9 bases are a match to TRBD2. CDR3 length: 15 amino acids. V gave up 6 bases and J gave up 6 bases; unmatched junction bases: 8. Germline loops: CDR1 LNHDA, CDR2 SQIVND (reference sequence).

This clone was detected once. The chain is built from TRBV2 and TRBJ2-7; tentatively, D is TRBD1 (6 bases). From germline, CDR1 is SNHLY and CDR2 FYNNEI. The CDR3 totals 15 residues. With 6 bases removed from V and 3 bases from J, the gap between germline ends came to 18 bases. The CDR3 loop reads CASRLQGKANYEQYF. In DNA form, the CDR3 reads TGTGCCAGCAGATTACAGGGAAAAGCCAACTACGAGCAGTACTTC.

This chain uses TRBV19 with TRBJ1-5; D not resolved. The CDR3 loop spans 12 amino acids. The germline V gene has CDR1 LNHDA and CDR2 SQIVND (reference sequence). The V end was cut by 5 bases, the J end by 4 bases, with 6 bases between. The DNA of the CDR3 is TGTGCCAGTAGTCGGGTGAATCAGCCCCAGCATTTT. This translates into CASSRVNQPQHF.